The sequence of this TCR beta chain was determined in a study of blood T cell repertoires in COVID-19. Study summary: Acute and convalescent COVID-19 specimens originated in the United States, Italy and Spain. T cells, B-cell-depleted T cells, or PBMCs provided the cDNA or gDNA that served as material.

Under the authors' procedure: Reference gene primer amplification gave estimated nucleated cell counts. Some clones are missing from TCRdb's copy, which holds only in-frame ones; the method was immunoSEQ multiplex PCR. V, J and clone size are those of that table, while D and trimming were read from the DNA. The data show over 30,000 clones, about nine tenths seen once. V shed 7 bases and J 7 bases; nucleotides not matched to a gene: 6. The CDR3 spans 12 residues. Germline CDR1 LGHNT, CDR2 FRNRAP. This chain connects TRBV12-5 to TRBJ2-7; the match to TRBD1 covers 8 bases. The sequence was collected from a man aged 70 or older with acute or convalescent COVID-19. The sequenced sample was peripheral blood. CDR3 amino acids: CASAADREEQYF. The CDR3 DNA reads TGTGCTAGTGCTGCGGACAGGGAAGAGCAGTACTTC.